The 28 T cell receptor beta chains below were found in one sample sequenced in a study of CD8+ T cells in alopecia areata. Treatment noted: oral pan-JAK inhibitor, 5-10 mg twice daily. cDNA prepared by RNA extraction and subsequent reverse transcription served as the template for sequencing. Profiling relied on immunoSEQ multiplex PCR, and the TCRdb table lists in-frame clones only, not all of them. The sample carries fewer than 110,000 clones, just over 85% recorded once. Material: CD8+ T cells sorted from blood, obtained around week 31, from a patient treated with tofacitinib. The source is a human donor with alopecia areata.

This clone was picked up a small number of times. Additional DNA sequences in this sample encode the identical CDR3. V usage is TRBV7-2 and J usage is TRBJ2-7; 8 bases fit TRBD1. The CDR3 consists of 15 residues. The germline V gene encodes CDR1 SGHTA and CDR2 FQGNSA. V trimming: 4 bases; J trimming: 2 bases; junction bases outside the gene matches: 7. The CDR3 loop reads CASSWDSGGTYEQYF. For the CDR3, the DNA is TGTGCCAGCAGCTGGGACTCAGGGGGCACCTACGAGCAGTACTTC.

This chain connects TRBV19 to TRBJ2-1; a weak D match, TRBD1 (6 bases). The CDR3 totals 14 residues. Germline V gene sequence: CDR1 LNHDA, CDR2 SQIVND (reference sequence). V lost 3 bases to trimming and J lost 6 bases, with 12 bases between them. CDR3 in DNA: TGTGCCAGTAGTATTCCAGGGGCGGTCAATGAGCAGTTCTTC. Amino acid sequence: CASSIPGAVNEQFF. The full variable domain, rest sourced from reference TRBV19 and TRBJ2-1, is DGGITQSPKYLFRKEGQNVTLSCEQNLNHDAMYWYRQDPGQGLRLIYYSQIVNDFQKGDIAEGYSVSREKKESFPLTVTSAQKNPTAFYLCASSIPGAVNEQFFGPGTRLTVL.

About this clone: A junction end diverges from the germline sequence, so it may reflect a read error. The sample carries other DNA sequences with the same CDR3. The J gene is TRBJ2-7, the V gene TRBV25-1, with no clear D. The CDR3 runs 10 residues. Germline V lookup: CDR1 MGHDK, CDR2 SYGVNS. The CDR3: CASSADRAVF. In DNA form, the CDR3 reads TGTGCCAGCAGTGCAGACCGGGCTGTCTTC.

The J gene is TRBJ2-7, the V gene TRBV5-1, with D hard to call. Per the germline V gene, CDR1 is SGHRS and CDR2 is YFSETQ. Between the trimmed V and J ends, which lost 0 bases and 3 bases, there was a span of 13 bases. The CDR3 sequence is 15 residues long. CDR3 amino acids: CASSLEGPGHYEQYF. The CDR3 coding sequence is TGCGCCAGCAGCTTGGAGGGTCCTGGGCACTACGAGCAGTACTTC.

The chain has TRBV2 and TRBJ2-2; 15 nucleotides align to TRBD2. This CDR3 spans 21 amino acids. Trimming at V came to 1 base and at J to 3 bases, leaving 12 bases not matched to a gene. In germline, CDR1 is SNHLY, CDR2 FYNNEI. CDR3 region: CASSEGFGLAGGLRDTGELFF. Written as DNA, the CDR3 is TGTGCCAGCAGTGAAGGGTTTGGACTAGCGGGGGGGCTGCGGGACACCGGGGAGCTGTTTTTT.

V is TRBV29-1 and J is TRBJ2-7; 11 nucleotides agree with TRBD1. Germline CDR1 is SQVTM and CDR2 is ANQGSEA. The CDR3 contains 17 residues. Trimming took 2 bases from V and 3 from J; bases not matched to a gene: 12. The CDR3 here is CSVEIEDRGLESYEQYF. Written as DNA, the CDR3 is TGCAGCGTTGAAATTGAGGACAGGGGGCTCGAGAGCTACGAGCAGTACTTC.

The J gene is TRBJ2-2, the V gene TRBV29-1, with D hard to call. The CDR3 is made up of 12 amino acids. Trimming cost V 3 bases and J 7 bases, with 9 bases left between them. Germline values: CDR1 SQVTM, CDR2 ANQGSEA. The CDR3 region is CSVDSAGGELFF. The CDR3, as DNA: TGCAGCGTTGATTCGGCCGGCGGGGAGCTGTTTTTT.

The chain combines TRBV7-8 with TRBJ2-3, with D hard to call. The V end was cut by 0 bases, the J end by 4 bases, with 8 bases between. CDR3 length: 14 residues. Germline V gives CDR1 SGHVS, CDR2 FQNEAQ. The CDR3 protein is CASSLAYVADTQYF. CDR3 DNA sequence: TGTGCCAGCAGCTTAGCGTATGTCGCAGATACGCAGTATTTT.

The gene calls are TRBV9 and TRBJ1-6; maybe TRBD1 (6 bases). Trimming shortened V by 3 bases and J by 3 bases, and 7 bases separated the two germline ends. The CDR3 runs 14 residues. CDR1 and CDR2 (germline): SGDLS, YYNGEE. Written as DNA, the CDR3 is TGTGCCAGCAGCGCAGGGGACTATAATTCACCCCTCCACTTT. Amino acid sequence: CASSAGDYNSPLHF.

This clone was seen once. The chain uses TRBV7-6 and TRBJ1-3; D uncertain. The CDR3 has 14 residues. Germline V gives CDR1 SGHVS, CDR2 FNYEAQ. V lost 5 bases and J 1 base, leaving 9 bases between the germline ends. CDR3 region: CASSQMGSGNTIYF. In nucleotides, the CDR3 is TGTGCCAGCAGCCAAATGGGGTCTGGAAACACCATATATTTT.

The gene calls are TRBV6-5 and TRBJ2-1, with TRBD2 identical over 8 bases. J gave up 8 bases and V 6 bases, and 6 bases lay outside the gene matches. This CDR3 has 13 residues. The germline gives CDR1 MNHEY, CDR2 SVGAGI. The CDR3 bases are TGTGCCAGCAGAGCCACTAGCGGCGATGAGCAGTTCTTC. It specifies CASRATSGDEQFF.

This chain uses TRBV2 with TRBJ1-5; maybe TRBD1 (6 bases). From germline, CDR1 is SNHLY and CDR2 FYNNEI. V lost 7 bases to trimming and J lost 4 bases, with 11 bases between them. The CDR3 has 13 residues. The CDR3 loop is CASTWTVNQPQHF. The DNA for the CDR3 is TGTGCCAGCACCTGGACAGTAAATCAGCCCCAGCATTTT.

CDR3 DNA: TGTGCCAGCAGCTCCGCAGCCTACGAGCAGTACTTC. This translates into CASSSAAYEQYF. The chain recombines TRBV7-9 with TRBJ2-7; no firm D call. The CDR3 contains 12 residues. The germline V gene encodes CDR1 SEHNR and CDR2 FQNEAQ (reference sequence). V was pared by 4 bases and J by 2 bases, with 6 bases between.

This clone came up a few times. The rearrangement joins TRBV11-2 to TRBJ2-7, with D unclear. The V and J ends lost 1 base and 6 bases respectively, with 7 bases between them. The CDR3 is 12 residues long. From germline, CDR1 is SGHAT and CDR2 FQNNGV. The CDR3 DNA reads TGTGCCAGCAGCTTAGGCATCTCCGAGCAGTACTTC. It specifies CASSLGISEQYF.

The chain combines TRBV11-2 with TRBJ1-1; maybe TRBD1 (6 bases). CDR1 and CDR2 from the germline V gene are SGHAT and FQNNGV. This CDR3 contains 18 residues. Trimming removed 0 bases from V and 5 bases from J, with 22 bases in between. The CDR3 DNA sequence: TGTGCCAGCAGCTTAGATTTCGGGACAACCGCCTGGGGGACTGAAGCTTTCTTT. Its translation is CASSLDFGTTAWGTEAFF.

V gene TRBV2 combines with J gene TRBJ2-7; 8 nucleotides agree with TRBD2. This CDR3 spans 15 amino acids. Germline CDR1 and CDR2: SNHLY and FYNNEI. V gave up 3 bases and J gave up 1 base; unmatched junction bases: 5. The CDR3 loop reads CASSEGSGASYEQYF. CDR3 DNA sequence: TGTGCCAGCAGTGAGGGTAGCGGGGCATCCTACGAGCAGTACTTC.

The chain couples TRBV5-1 to TRBJ2-1, with TRBD1 identical over 9 bases. V lost 4 bases and J lost 4; bases outside the gene matches: 6. Germline V gene lookup returns CDR1 SGHRS and CDR2 YFSETQ. The CDR3 contains 15 residues. The CDR3 spells CASSQGQGEYNEQFF. The CDR3 DNA reads TGCGCCAGCAGCCAGGGACAGGGTGAATACAATGAGCAGTTCTTC.

This rearrangement joins TRBV28 to TRBJ2-1, with D maybe TRBD1 (5 bases). Trimming pared 5 bases from V and 10 bases from J, leaving 18 bases between. CDR3 length equals 14 residues. CDR1 is MDHEN, CDR2 SYDVKM, per germline. CDR3 sequence (DNA): TGTGCCAGCAGTGGCCCTCAAACAGGCCGCGAGCAGTTCTTC. Amino acid sequence: CASSGPQTGREQFF. The variable domain in full, with the rest retrieved from reference TRBV28 and TRBJ2-1, is DVKVTQSSRYLVKRTGEKVFLECVQDMDHENMFWYRQDPGLGLRLIYFSYDVKMKEKGDIPEGYSVSREKKERFSLILESASTNQTSMYLCASSGPQTGREQFFGPGTRLTVL.

This sequence joins TRBV4-1 and TRBJ2-7; weak D call: TRBD2 (6 bases). The CDR3 is 15 residues long. The V gene lost 3 bases and the J gene lost 2 bases, with 14 bases spanning the gap. Looked up from germline, CDR1 is MGHRA and CDR2 is YSYEKL. The CDR3 is CASSQEEGGPYEQYF. The CDR3 coding sequence is TGCGCCAGCAGCCAGGAGGAGGGCGGTCCCTACGAGCAGTACTTC.

The chain carries TRBV7-8 and TRBJ2-1, with 12 bases lining up with TRBD2. CDR3 length: 15 amino acids. Per germline, CDR1 SGHVS and CDR2 FQNEAQ. V gave up 5 bases and J gave up 8 bases; unmatched junction bases: 7. CDR3 amino acids: CASSPTSGRYDEQFF. For the CDR3, the DNA is TGTGCCAGCAGCCCGACTAGCGGGAGATATGATGAGCAGTTCTTC.

The chain carries TRBV7-3 and TRBJ2-1; TRBD2 matches 9 bases. The junction had 13 bases not matched to a gene; V was cut back by 5 bases and J by 2 bases. Looked up from germline, CDR1 is SGHTA and CDR2 is FQGTGA. The CDR3 is 18 residues long. The CDR3 bases are TGTGCCAGCAGCCCCCCCCCTAGCGGGACAAATACCTACAATGAGCAGTTCTTC. This gives the protein CASSPPPSGTNTYNEQFF.

This sequence joins TRBV19 and TRBJ2-6; D unclear. Germline V lookup: CDR1 LNHDA, CDR2 SQIVND (reference sequence). This CDR3 is built from 15 residues. V dropped 8 bases and J dropped 2 bases, with 13 bases sitting between them. This CDR3 reads CASHSYDTGANVLTF. CDR3 sequence (DNA): TGTGCCAGTCATTCATATGACACTGGGGCCAACGTCCTGACTTTC.

This clone has only one observation. The genes are TRBV14 and TRBJ2-7; possible D gene TRBD2, 6 bases. There are 15 residues in the CDR3. Germline-derived CDR1 and CDR2 are SGHDN and FVKESK. The V end was cut by 1 base, the J end by 0 bases, with 10 bases between. The CDR3 region has the DNA TGTGCCAGCAGCCAAGGACTAGGCATCTCCTACGAGCAGTACTTC. Its protein product is CASSQGLGISYEQYF.

V gene TRBV4-2 combines with J gene TRBJ1-5; D gene unclear. Germline values: CDR1 LGHNA, CDR2 YNFKEQ. This CDR3 region has 14 residues. V shed 0 bases and J shed 1 base, with 4 bases lying between them. CDR3 loop: CASSQDLSNQPQHF. The CDR3 nucleotides read TGTGCCAGCAGCCAAGATCTAAGCAATCAGCCCCAGCATTTT.

The rearrangement joins TRBV6-5 to TRBJ1-2; 10 positions agree with TRBD1. In germline, CDR1 is MNHEY, CDR2 SVGAGI. V lost 6 bases and J lost 6; bases outside the gene matches: 10. The CDR3 runs 15 residues. This CDR3 reads CASSSLGTGDDGYTF. The CDR3, as DNA: TGTGCCAGCAGCTCCCTCGGGACAGGGGACGATGGCTACACCTTC.

This clone was picked up a small number of times. The V and J genes are TRBV6-5 and TRBJ2-2, with D perhaps matching TRBD2 (6 bases). The CDR3 contains 14 residues. V lost 5 bases, J lost 6 bases, and 13 bases lay in between. Germline CDR1 is MNHEY and CDR2 is SVGAGI. The CDR3 DNA reads as TGTGCCAGCAGTATTGGAGGGAGGCCCGGGGAGCTGTTTTTT. Translated, it gives CASSIGGRPGELFF.

Remarks on this clone: Sequence at one end of the junction differs from germline and may be a read error. The genes are TRBV2 and TRBJ1-5; 7 bases agree with TRBD1. The CDR3 has 15 amino acids. Germline CDR1 and CDR2: SNHLY and FYNNEI. The CDR3 protein is CAISGRTGVFEPQHF. As DNA, the CDR3 is TGTGCCATCAGTGGAAGGACAGGCGTTTTTGAGCCCCAGCATTTT.

The CDR3 sequence is CASSLNPTETQYF. In DNA, the CDR3 is TGTGCCAGCAGTTTGAATCCCACAGAGACCCAGTACTTC. The genes are TRBV5-5 and TRBJ2-5, with D unclear. CDR1 is SGHKS, CDR2 YYEKEE, per germline (reference sequence). CDR3 size: 13 residues. Deletions cut 5 bases from V and 4 bases from J, with 12 bases between.